The present TCR beta chain was sequenced within a study of human T cells and chemical hapten exposure. TCRdb used MiXCR to reprocess the RACE reads, holding one entry per CDR3 protein. The data contain 85,000 to 90,000 distinct CDR3 sequences, about 8.9% of them singletons. This CDR3 is built from 15 residues. Germline lookup yields CDR1 SGHAT and CDR2 FQNNGV. Trimming stripped 3 bases from V and 4 bases from J, with 13 bases between. This clonotype was found a few times. Time point noted: pre-sensitization, week 0. Treatment defined: therapeutic diphenylcyclopropenone sensitization with weekly scalp DPC. Drawing of blood took place ahead of applying each patch test. Extraction yielded total RNA from whole blood (unfractionated).

The specimen comprised whole blood, sampled in connection with sensitization to the hapten diphenylcyclopropenone (DPC). This TCR came from a woman in her 40s with alopecia areata. Some clones in this sample may be carry-over from other donors' samples. V is TRBV11-2 and J is TRBJ1-3; no firm D call. DNA for the CDR3: TGTGCCAGCAGCTTCCCCTTGGTTGTGGGAAACACCATATATTTT. Translation gives CASSFPLVVGNTIYF.